This paragraph covers one T cell receptor (beta chain) sequence. Its target is unknown. This specimen comes from a study of T-cell reconstitution after alpha-beta-depleted transplantation in children. Study-wide results and caveats: Fresh T-cell production supplied most of the T-cell counts and diversity seen one year after transplant.

Molecular barcoding with unique molecular identifiers was used for the TCRbeta library. TCRdb reanalysed the PCR reads using MiXCR and keeps one entry per CDR3 protein. This sample has some 830,000 distinct CDR3 sequences, with 16% found just once. This CDR3 is 14 amino acids long. Germline V gene sequence: CDR1 ENHRY, CDR2 SYGVKD. J was trimmed by 3 bases and V by 8 bases; bases with no gene match: 6. This TCR was recovered from a male patient younger than 18 who had a stem cell transplant for acute lymphoblastic leukemia, so the T cells may come from the graft donor. The specimen was PBMCs, mostly from graft donor cells, collected 360 days after TCRalphabeta/CD19-depleted stem cell transplant. The chain is built from TRBV10-3 and TRBJ1-5; 8 nucleotides align to TRBD1. As DNA, the CDR3 is TGTGCCATCCGAAGACAGGGGAACAATCAGCCCCAGCATTTT. It specifies CAIRRQGNNQPQHF.